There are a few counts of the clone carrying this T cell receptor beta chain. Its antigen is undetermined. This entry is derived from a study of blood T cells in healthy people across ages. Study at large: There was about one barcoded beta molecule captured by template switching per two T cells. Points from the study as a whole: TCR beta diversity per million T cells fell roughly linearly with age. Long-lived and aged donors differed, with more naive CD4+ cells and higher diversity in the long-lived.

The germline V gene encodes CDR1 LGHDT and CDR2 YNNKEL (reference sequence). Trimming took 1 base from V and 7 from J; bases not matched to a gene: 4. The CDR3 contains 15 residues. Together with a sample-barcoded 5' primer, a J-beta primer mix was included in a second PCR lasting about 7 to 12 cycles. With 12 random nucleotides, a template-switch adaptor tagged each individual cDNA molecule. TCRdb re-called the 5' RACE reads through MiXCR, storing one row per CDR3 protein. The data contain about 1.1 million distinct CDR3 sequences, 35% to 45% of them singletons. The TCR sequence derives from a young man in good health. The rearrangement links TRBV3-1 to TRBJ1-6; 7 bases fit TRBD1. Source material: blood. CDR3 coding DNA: TGTGCCAGCAGCCAAGGGAGCAGGGGGAATTCACCCCTCCACTTT. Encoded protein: CASSQGSRGNSPLHF. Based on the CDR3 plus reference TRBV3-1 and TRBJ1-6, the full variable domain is DTAVSQTPKYLVTQMGNDKSIKCEQNLGHDTMYWYKQDSKKFLKIMFSYNNKELIINETVPNRFSPKSPDKAHLNLHINSLELGDSAVYFCASSQGSRGNSPLHFGNGTRLTVT.